This TCR beta chain was captured in a study of shared clonotypes between healthy human individuals. A remark on this clone: Its antigen remains unidentified.

Clones were sequenced by immunoSEQ multiplex PCR, and TCRdb holds only the in-frame ones, with some missing. The top ten clones hold around 0.4% of a sample with 2 million to 2.5 million clones, around 93% of them seen once. With 3 bases removed from V and 8 bases from J, the gap between germline ends came to 22 bases. CDR3 length: 16 amino acids. Per the germline V gene, CDR1 is SEHNR and CDR2 is FQNEAQ (reference sequence). Findings and caveats of the study: The genetic and exposure-history diversity represented was limited by few donors. A reduction in generation probabilities was seen for non-shared clonotypes relative to those shared by all four donors. On the whole, naive subsets had larger estimated richness than memory subsets had. Shared clonotypes: approximately 5% naive CD4, under 4% naive CD8, about 2.5% memory CD4, 0.35% to 0.5% memory CD8.

This sequence joins TRBV7-9 and TRBJ1-2, with D tentatively TRBD1 (6 bases). This TCR derives from a man aged 18 to 30 in good health. Some clones in this sample may be carry-over from other donors' samples. The sequencing sample was made of naive CD4+ T cells from PBMCs. Stated subset: CD45RA+ positively selected. This CDR3 is CASSLGLGRGETGYTF. The CDR3 DNA reads TGTGCCAGCAGCTTGGGTCTTGGTAGGGGGGAGACCGGCTACACCTTC.